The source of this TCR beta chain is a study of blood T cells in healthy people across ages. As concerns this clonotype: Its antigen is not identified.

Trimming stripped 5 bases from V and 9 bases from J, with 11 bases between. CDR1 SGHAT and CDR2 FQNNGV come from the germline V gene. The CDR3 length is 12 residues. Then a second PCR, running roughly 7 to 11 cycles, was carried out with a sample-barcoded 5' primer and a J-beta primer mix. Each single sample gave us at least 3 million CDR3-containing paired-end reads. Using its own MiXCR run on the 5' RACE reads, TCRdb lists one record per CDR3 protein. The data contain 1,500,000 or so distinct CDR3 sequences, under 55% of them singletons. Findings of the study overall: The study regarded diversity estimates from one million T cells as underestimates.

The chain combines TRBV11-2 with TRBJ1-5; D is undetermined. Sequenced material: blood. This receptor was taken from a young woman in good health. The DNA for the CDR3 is TGTGCCAGCAGCCAGGACGGTCGGCCCCAGCATTTT. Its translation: CASSQDGRPQHF.